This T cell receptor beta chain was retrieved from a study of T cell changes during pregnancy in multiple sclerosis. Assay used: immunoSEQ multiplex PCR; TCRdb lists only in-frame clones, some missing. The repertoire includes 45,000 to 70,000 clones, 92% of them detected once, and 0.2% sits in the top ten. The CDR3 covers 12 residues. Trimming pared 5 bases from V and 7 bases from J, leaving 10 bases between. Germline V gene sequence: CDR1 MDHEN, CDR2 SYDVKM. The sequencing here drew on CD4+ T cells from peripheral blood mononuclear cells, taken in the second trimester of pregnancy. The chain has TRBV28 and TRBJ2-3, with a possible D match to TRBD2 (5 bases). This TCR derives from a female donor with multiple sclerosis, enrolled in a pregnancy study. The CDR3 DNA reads TGTGCCAGCAGTCCCGGGGTAAATACGCAGTATTTT. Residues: CASSPGVNTQYF.